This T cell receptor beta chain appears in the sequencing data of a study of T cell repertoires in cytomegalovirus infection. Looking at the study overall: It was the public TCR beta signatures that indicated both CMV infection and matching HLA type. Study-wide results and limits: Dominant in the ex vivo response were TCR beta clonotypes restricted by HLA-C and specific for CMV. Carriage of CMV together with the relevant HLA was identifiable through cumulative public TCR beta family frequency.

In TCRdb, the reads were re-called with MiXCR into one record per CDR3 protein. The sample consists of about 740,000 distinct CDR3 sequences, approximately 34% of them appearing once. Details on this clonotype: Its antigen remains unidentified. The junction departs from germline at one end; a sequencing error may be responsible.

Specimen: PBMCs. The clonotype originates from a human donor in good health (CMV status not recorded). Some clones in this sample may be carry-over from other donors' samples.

The CDR3 DNA follows: TGTGCCATCAGTGAGTCTCCAAGCGGGAGGCAATACAATGAGCAGTTATTC. Translation gives CAISESPSGRQYNEQLF. This chain uses TRBV10-3 with TRBJ2-1; 9 positions agree with TRBD2. The CDR3 is made up of 17 amino acids. Germline CDR1 reads ENHRY; CDR2 reads SYGVKD.